This T cell receptor (beta chain) appears in the sequencing data of a study of pediatric ulcerative colitis. During colonoscopy, one to two rectal pinch biopsies were collected. The V end was cut by 2 bases, the J end by 9 bases, with 11 bases between. The CDR3 contains 13 residues. The germline V gene has CDR1 MRHNA and CDR2 SNTAGT. Study observations and caveats: Clonal expansions reduced rectal repertoire diversity in acute severe colitis. Repertoires came from total lymphocyte DNA, not specific subsets.

Sequencing was performed with immunoSEQ multiplex PCR; in TCRdb, only in-frame clones are kept and a portion is missing. The data contain over 45,000 clones, 60% to 85% of them singletons. In the case of this clone: Its cognate antigen is unknown.

The chain uses TRBV6-4 and TRBJ1-5; D is undetermined. This receptor was obtained from a girl aged 10 to 17 with moderate ulcerative colitis. The specimen was gut tissue. The CDR3 DNA reads TGTGCCAGCAGTGACACCTTTCTCGGGCCCCAGCATTTT. Its protein is CASSDTFLGPQHF.